This TCR beta chain is drawn from a study of T-cell memory formation after mild COVID-19. Turning to the study itself: TCR clusters mostly belonged to single donors.

TCRdb re-called the 5' RACE reads through MiXCR, storing one row per CDR3 protein. The sample has approximately 400,000 distinct CDR3 sequences, 20% to 30% seen once. V lost 6 bases, J lost 3 bases, and 17 bases lay in between. The CDR3 extends over 16 amino acids. Sequenced material: PBMCs or a T cell subset sorted from them (not recorded which). The TCR was taken from an adult woman who had mild COVID-19 (a few samples of this study predate the infection). Cell type and time point are not known. V usage is TRBV12-3 or TRBV12-4 and J usage is TRBJ2-2; D is possibly TRBD2 (6 bases). The CDR3 bases are TGTGCCAGCAGCCCCCAAGGGCGGGGCTACACCGGGGAGCTGTTTTTT. Protein: CASSPQGRGYTGELFF.